A single sample is the source of the 27 T cell receptor beta chains below, sequenced in a study of control samples from healthy donors and cancer patients. Sequencing was performed with immunoSEQ multiplex PCR; in TCRdb, only in-frame clones are kept and a portion is missing. The profile shows fewer than 95,000 clones, around nine tenths of them singletons. The specimen sequenced was blood. The receptors originated from a young man in good health.

This clone was seen a single time. The chain combines TRBV5-1 with TRBJ2-5; 7 nucleotides line up with TRBD1. In germline, CDR1 is SGHRS, CDR2 YFSETQ. The CDR3 consists of 16 residues. V was pared by 4 bases and J by 5 bases, with 14 bases of the junction left unmatched. CDR3: CASSPPEGKQGETQYF. DNA for the CDR3: TGCGCCAGCAGCCCTCCCGAGGGGAAACAGGGGGAGACCCAGTACTTC.

This chain connects TRBV6-5 to TRBJ2-1, with 8 bases lining up with TRBD2. Germline assignment: CDR1 MNHEY and CDR2 SVGAGI. The CDR3 runs 16 residues. V trimming: 0 bases; J trimming: 2 bases; junction bases outside the gene matches: 3. CDR3 bases: TGTGCCAGCAGTTACTCGATCGGGGGGGCCTACAATGAGCAGTTCTTC. It is translated as CASSYSIGGAYNEQFF.

The chain recombines TRBV5-1 with TRBJ2-1, with 7 bases aligning to TRBD1. The CDR3 contains 16 residues. J lost 9 bases, V lost 4 bases, and 16 bases had no gene match. Germline CDR1 is SGHRS and CDR2 is YFSETQ. This CDR3 is CASSPQLRGRGSEQFF. CDR3 in DNA: TGCGCCAGCAGCCCGCAACTGAGGGGGCGCGGTAGTGAGCAGTTCTTC. The full variable domain, with the rest looked up from reference TRBV5-1 and TRBJ2-1, is KAGVTQTPRYLIKTRGQQVTLSCSPISGHRSVSWYQQTPGQGLQFLFEYFSETQRNKGNFPGRFSGRQFSNSRSEMNVSTLELGDSALYLCASSPQLRGRGSEQFFGPGTRLTVL.

This clone was detected only once. This chain joins TRBV4-1 and TRBJ2-7; 9 nucleotides align to TRBD1. After removal of 4 bases from V and 5 bases from J, the junction contained 9 bases not matched to a gene. Germline CDR1 and CDR2: MGHRA and YSYEKL. The CDR3 consists of 15 residues. CDR3 protein: CASSRGGTGSHEQYF. The DNA for the CDR3 is TGCGCCAGCAGCCGAGGCGGGACAGGGAGCCACGAGCAGTACTTC.

As concerns this clone: At one boundary the junction diverges from the germline segment, which might be a read error. The genes are TRBV13 and TRBJ2-1; the D gene is possibly TRBD2 (6 bases). The CDR3 is made up of 13 amino acids. Germline CDR1 PRHDT, CDR2 FYEKMQ (reference sequence). CDR3 nucleotide sequence: TGTGCCAGCAGCTCAACTAGCTACGATGAGCAGTTCTTC. Its protein product is CASSSTSYDEQFF.

On this clone: At the DNA level, this CDR3 is encoded by other sequences in the same sample as well. This sequence joins TRBV10-1 and TRBJ2-1; 10 bases are a match to TRBD1. This CDR3 has 15 amino acids. Germline CDR1 WNHNN, CDR2 SYGVQD (reference sequence). The ends lost 4 bases at V and 4 bases at J; junction bases unmatched: 4. The CDR3 here is CASSAGTGVYNEQFF. The CDR3 DNA reads TGCGCCAGCAGTGCCGGGACAGGGGTGTACAATGAGCAGTTCTTC.

This sequence joins TRBV7-8 and TRBJ2-5, with 8 bases identical to TRBD2. Per the germline V gene, CDR1 is SGHVS and CDR2 is FQNEAQ. Trimming removed 0 bases from V and 4 bases from J; junction bases left unmatched: 10. This CDR3 is built from 17 residues. The CDR3 loop is CASSLAGSGGVLETQYF. DNA of the CDR3: TGTGCCAGCAGCTTAGCGGGGAGCGGGGGAGTTTTAGAGACCCAGTACTTC.

V gene TRBV7-9 combines with J gene TRBJ2-1; 9 nucleotides align to TRBD2. The ends lost 6 bases at V and 4 bases at J; junction bases unmatched: 4. Germline V CDR1 and CDR2: SEHNR, FQNEAQ (reference sequence). This CDR3 region has 14 residues. In nucleotides, the CDR3 is TGTGCCAGCAGAATTGCGGGGGGGTACAATGAGCAGTTCTTC. This sequence encodes CASRIAGGYNEQFF. Variable domain in full (rest from reference TRBV7-9 and TRBJ2-1): DTGVSQNPRHKITKRGQNVTFRCDPISEHNRLYWYRQTLGQGPEFLTYFQNEAQLEKSRLLSDRFSAERPKGSFSTLEIQRTEQGDSAMYLCASRIAGGYNEQFFGPGTRLTVL.

This chain links TRBV11-2 with TRBJ1-4; 8 bases map to TRBD1. This CDR3 is built from 16 residues. The V segment lost 5 bases and the J segment 3 bases; nucleotides outside the gene matches: 8. The germline V gene has CDR1 SGHAT and CDR2 FQNNGV. This chain's CDR3 is CASSPDRVRANEKLFF. The DNA of the CDR3 is TGTGCCAGCAGCCCGGACAGGGTGAGAGCTAATGAAAAACTGTTTTTT.

This clone was observed a handful of times. This rearrangement joins TRBV2 to TRBJ2-7, with 7 bases fitting TRBD1. The ends lost 3 bases at V and 4 bases at J; junction bases unmatched: 6. This CDR3 has 14 residues. The germline CDR1 and CDR2 sequences are SNHLY and FYNNEI. This chain's CDR3 is CASSDFGTVYEQYF. The CDR3 DNA follows: TGTGCCAGCAGTGATTTCGGGACAGTGTACGAGCAGTACTTC.

The chain combines TRBV14 with TRBJ2-7, with a tentative D call TRBD2 (7 bases). Trimming took 10 bases from V and 7 from J, leaving 14 bases between them. The CDR3 loop spans 11 amino acids. Germline V gene data show CDR1 as SGHDN and CDR2 as FVKESK. CDR3 nucleotides: TGTGCCACCCAGGAGGGGGGGGAGCAGTACTTC. Protein product: CATQEGGEQYF.

The rearrangement links TRBV7-2 to TRBJ2-1; D remains unclear. Deletions cut 1 base from V and 4 bases from J, with 11 bases between. In germline, CDR1 is SGHTA, CDR2 FQGNSA. The CDR3 is 15 residues long. The CDR3 reads CASSLETKLYNEQFF. CDR3 nucleotide sequence: TGTGCCAGCAGCTTAGAAACAAAATTATACAATGAGCAGTTCTTC.

The CDR3 loop is CASSPTFQGTDTQYF. As DNA, the CDR3 is TGTGCCAGCTCACCCACCTTTCAGGGCACAGATACGCAGTATTTT. The rearrangement links TRBV18 to TRBJ2-3, with D uncertain. V lost 3 bases and J 1 base, leaving 11 bases between the germline ends. This CDR3 is built from 15 residues. Germline CDR1 and CDR2: KGHSH and LQKENI.

The chain has TRBV3-1 (or the pseudogene TRBV3-2) and TRBJ2-5; weak D call: TRBD1 (6 bases). The CDR3 runs 16 residues. From germline, CDR1 is LGHDT and CDR2 YNNKEL (reference sequence). V was shortened by 0 bases and J by 0 bases, with 11 bases between the two germline ends. The CDR3 here is CASSQDVWGHQETQYF. The CDR3, as DNA: TGTGCCAGCAGCCAAGATGTGTGGGGGCACCAAGAGACCCAGTACTTC.

The V call is TRBV7-6, the J call TRBJ2-5; 10 bases align to TRBD2. Germline CDR1 is SGHVS and CDR2 is FNYEAQ. This CDR3 is 17 amino acids long. Losses at the gene ends were 0 bases for V and 5 bases for J; bases not matched to a gene: 9. CDR3 sequence: CASSLAGSGGAGETQYF. DNA for the CDR3: TGTGCCAGCAGCTTAGCGGGAAGCGGGGGGGCAGGGGAGACCCAGTACTTC. Full variable domain (rest looked up from reference TRBV7-6 and TRBJ2-5): GAGVSQSPRYKVTKRGQDVALRCDPISGHVSLYWYRQALGQGPEFLTYFNYEAQQDKSGLPNDRFSAERPEGSISTLTIQRTEQRDSAMYRCASSLAGSGGAGETQYFGPGTRLLVL.

This sequence joins TRBV6-5 and TRBJ1-2, with 9 bases aligning to TRBD1. CDR1 and CDR2 from the germline V gene are MNHEY and SVGAGI. CDR3 length equals 15 residues. V lost 4 bases and J lost 4; bases outside the gene matches: 7. The CDR3 reads CASSSRTGAFYGYTF. The CDR3 nucleotides are TGTGCCAGCAGTTCTAGGACAGGGGCTTTCTATGGCTACACCTTC.

CDR3 residues: CASSQITGETQYF. The CDR3 coding sequence is TGTGCCAGCAGCCAGATTACCGGGGAGACCCAGTACTTC. The V and J genes are TRBV6-6 and TRBJ2-5; the D is unclear. V was trimmed by 6 bases and J by 5 bases, leaving 13 bases between them. The germline gives CDR1 MNHNY, CDR2 SVGAGI (reference sequence). CDR3 size: 13 residues.

This clone showed up just once. The chain joins TRBV4-2 to TRBJ2-7; the match to TRBD2 covers 8 bases. Germline CDR1 LGHNA, CDR2 YNFKEQ. The CDR3 totals 15 residues. Unmatched junction bases numbered 8, after V lost 4 bases and J lost 3 bases. The CDR3 DNA sequence: TGTGCCAGCAGCCGGGGACTAAGCGGGGGCTACGAGCAGTACGTC. Translated, it gives CASSRGLSGGYEQYV.

CDR3 nucleotide sequence: TGTGCCAGCAGTTCAAACAGGATTCTTGAAGCTTTCTTT. It translates to CASSSNRILEAFF. The chain employs TRBV27 and TRBJ1-1; weak D call: TRBD1 (5 bases). The CDR3 has 13 residues. V gave up 4 bases and J gave up 7 bases, with 13 bases separating them. The V gene's germline CDR1 is MNHEY and CDR2 SMNVEV (reference sequence).

The chain links TRBV2 to TRBJ1-4, with D unclear. Germline loops: CDR1 SNHLY, CDR2 FYNNEI. There are 15 residues in the CDR3. The V and J ends lost 5 bases and 0 bases respectively, with 10 bases between them. CDR3 bases: TGTGCCAGCAGTAAGTCGGGGACAACTAATGAAAAACTGTTTTTT. Translation: CASSKSGTTNEKLFF.

The chain recombines TRBV5-1 with TRBJ1-1; D gene uncertain. The germline V gene has CDR1 SGHRS and CDR2 YFSETQ. This CDR3 is built from 13 residues. V lost 0 bases to trimming and J lost 7 bases, with 10 bases between them. For the CDR3, the DNA is TGCGCCAGCAGCTTGGAGACGGATATTGAAGCTTTCTTT. Protein product: CASSLETDIEAFF. The full variable domain, completed using reference TRBV5-1 and TRBJ1-1, is KAGVTQTPRYLIKTRGQQVTLSCSPISGHRSVSWYQQTPGQGLQFLFEYFSETQRNKGNFPGRFSGRQFSNSRSEMNVSTLELGDSALYLCASSLETDIEAFFGQGTRLTVV.

The V gene is TRBV5-6, the J gene TRBJ2-2, with D perhaps TRBD1 or TRBD2 (6 bases each). Germline-derived CDR1 and CDR2 are SGHDT and YYEEEE. V was trimmed by 2 bases and J by 5 bases, leaving 13 bases between them. The CDR3 sequence is 15 residues long. The CDR3 DNA reads TGTGCCAGCAGCTTACGGGGGCCGGTGACCGGGGAGCTGTTTTTT. Its protein is CASSLRGPVTGELFF.

The chain carries TRBV11-2 and TRBJ2-2, with D unresolved. The CDR3 totals 16 residues. The germline V gene encodes CDR1 SGHAT and CDR2 FQNNGV. V lost 5 bases to trimming and J lost 5 bases, with 18 bases between them. CDR3 loop: CASSPPGLVGTGELFF. Written as DNA, the CDR3 is TGTGCCAGCAGCCCCCCCGGATTGGTCGGAACCGGGGAGCTGTTTTTT.

The chain recombines TRBV6-9 with TRBJ2-3; the D gene is possibly TRBD2 (5 bases). The CDR3 totals 14 residues. Trimming left V 2 bases short and J 2 bases short, with 8 bases between. CDR1 MNHGY and CDR2 SVAAGI come from the germline V gene. The CDR3 nucleotides are TGTGCCAGCAGTTATGAGCGGTACACAGATACGCAGTATTTT. Translating it yields CASSYERYTDTQYF.

The chain employs TRBV28 and TRBJ1-3; D unclear. V was clipped by 5 bases and J by 4 bases, with 18 bases between them. This CDR3 comprises 16 residues. The germline CDR1 and CDR2 sequences are MDHEN and SYDVKM. CDR3 DNA sequence: TGTGCCAGCAGTCCGCTCGGGCCCAGTGCCGGAAACACCATATATTTT. This encodes CASSPLGPSAGNTIYF.

V is TRBV2 and J is TRBJ1-1; weak D call: TRBD1 (5 bases). Germline CDR1 and CDR2: SNHLY and FYNNEI. The CDR3 runs to 13 residues. V was trimmed by 7 bases and J by 5 bases, leaving 14 bases between them. CDR3 sequence: CASNPGLRTEAFF. The CDR3 nucleotides read TGTGCCAGCAACCCGGGGCTTCGGACTGAAGCTTTCTTT.

The chain joins TRBV7-6 to TRBJ1-2; 10 bases match TRBD1. The junction had 5 bases not matched to a gene; V was cut back by 1 base and J by 0 bases. The germline CDR1 and CDR2 sequences are SGHVS and FNYEAQ. The CDR3 loop spans 17 amino acids. The CDR3 loop reads CASSLGQGAYSNYGYTF. CDR3 sequence (DNA): TGTGCCAGCAGCTTAGGACAGGGGGCCTATTCTAACTATGGCTACACCTTC. Full variable domain (remainder filled in from reference TRBV7-6 and TRBJ1-2): GAGVSQSPRYKVTKRGQDVALRCDPISGHVSLYWYRQALGQGPEFLTYFNYEAQQDKSGLPNDRFSAERPEGSISTLTIQRTEQRDSAMYRCASSLGQGAYSNYGYTFGSGTRLTVV.